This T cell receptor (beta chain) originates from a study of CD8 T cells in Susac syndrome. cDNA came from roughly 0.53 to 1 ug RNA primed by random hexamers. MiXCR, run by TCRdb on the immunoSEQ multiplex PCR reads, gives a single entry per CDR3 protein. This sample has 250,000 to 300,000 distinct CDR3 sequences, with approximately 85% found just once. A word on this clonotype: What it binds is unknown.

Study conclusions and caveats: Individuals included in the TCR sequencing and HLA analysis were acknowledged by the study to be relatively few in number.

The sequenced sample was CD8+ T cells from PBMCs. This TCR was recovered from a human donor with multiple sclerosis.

The CDR3 here is CASSETGFSSEQYF. The CDR3 nucleotides are TGTGCCAGCAGCGAAACAGGGTTTTCTAGCGAGCAGTACTTC. The rearrangement joins TRBV3-1 to TRBJ2-7, with D perhaps matching TRBD1 (6 bases). This CDR3 contains 14 residues. V was trimmed by 5 bases and J by 6 bases, leaving 17 bases between them. In germline, CDR1 is LGHDT, CDR2 YNNKEL (reference sequence).